Below, 10 T cell receptor beta chains from the same sample are listed, as sequenced in a study of CD8+ T cells in alopecia areata. As the sequencing template, cDNA was produced by extracting RNA and reverse transcribing it. The repertoire was sequenced with immunoSEQ multiplex PCR; TCRdb's copy has only in-frame clones and lacks some. The repertoire holds around 190,000 clones, about 56% seen once, with about 5.3% in the top ten. The sequencing input was CD8+ T cells sorted from blood. The origin of the receptors is a human donor in good health.

The chain couples TRBV10-3 to TRBJ2-5, with a possible D match to TRBD1 (6 bases). This CDR3 is built from 12 residues. Trimming left V 7 bases short and J 2 bases short, with 8 bases between. CDR1 ENHRY and CDR2 SYGVKD come from the germline V gene. DNA for the CDR3: TGTGCCATCATGGACAGACAAGAGACCCAGTACTTC. Translated: CAIMDRQETQYF.

The chain has TRBV12-5 and TRBJ2-2; D unresolved. The germline gives CDR1 LGHNT, CDR2 FRNRAP. The CDR3 is made up of 17 amino acids. V was pared by 1 base and J by 4 bases, with 16 bases between. The CDR3 bases are TGTGCTAGTGGTTTGGACGATCCCCGGTTGGGCACCGGGGAGCTGTTTTTT. Translation gives CASGLDDPRLGTGELFF. The full variable domain, in which reference TRBV12-5 and TRBJ2-2 provide the parts outside the CDR3, is DARVTQTPRHKVTEMGQEVTMRCQPILGHNTVFWYRQTMMQGLELLAYFRNRAPLDDSGMPKDRFSAEMPDATLATLKIQPSEPRDSAVYFCASGLDDPRLGTGELFFGEGSRLTVL.

V is TRBV5-1 and J is TRBJ1-1; D is undetermined. Trimming took 0 bases from V and 4 from J, leaving 7 bases between them. The V gene's germline CDR1 is SGHRS and CDR2 YFSETQ. The CDR3 has 13 residues. In DNA, the CDR3 is TGCGCCAGCAGCTTGGACTTCAGCACTGAAGCTTTCTTT. It translates to CASSLDFSTEAFF.

The V and J genes are TRBV29-1 and TRBJ1-1; D gene ambiguous. This CDR3 is 14 amino acids long. Trimming stripped 7 bases from V and 6 bases from J, with 21 bases between. Germline-derived CDR1 and CDR2 are SQVTM and ANQGSEA. The CDR3 coding sequence is TGCAGCGCGTACAGAGCAGAGCGGCCCCCTGAAGCTTTCTTT. Its protein product is CSAYRAERPPEAFF.

The chain employs TRBV13 and TRBJ2-2; D unclear. Trimming cost V 2 bases and J 6 bases, with 13 bases left between them. CDR3 length equals 15 residues. CDR1 is PRHDT, CDR2 FYEKMQ, per germline (reference sequence). This chain's CDR3 is CASSLNRANAGELFF. CDR3 sequence (DNA): TGTGCCAGCAGCTTAAACCGGGCGAATGCCGGGGAGCTGTTTTTT.

The chain joins TRBV4-1 to TRBJ2-4, with a tentative D call TRBD2 (5 bases). CDR3 size: 16 residues. Looked up from germline, CDR1 is MGHRA and CDR2 is YSYEKL. Trimming removed 0 bases at V and 0 bases at J, with 9 bases between. The CDR3 region is CASSQDGGLAKNIQYF. For the CDR3, the DNA is TGCGCCAGCAGCCAAGATGGAGGTCTAGCCAAAAACATTCAGTACTTC.

V is TRBV9 and J is TRBJ2-1, with D unresolved. V lost 3 bases to trimming and J lost 7 bases, with 8 bases between them. CDR3 size: 12 residues. The germline V gene encodes CDR1 SGDLS and CDR2 YYNGEE. The CDR3 region is CASSASQNEQFF. The CDR3 nucleotides read TGTGCCAGCAGCGCCTCACAGAATGAGCAGTTCTTC.

The CDR3 region has the DNA TGTGCCAGCAGAACAAGGACAGCCAACTATGGCTACACCTTC. It yields the protein CASRTRTANYGYTF. The J gene is TRBJ1-2, the V gene TRBV27, with D possibly matching TRBD1 (6 bases). Germline values: CDR1 MNHEY, CDR2 SMNVEV (reference sequence). Trimming shortened V by 6 bases and J by 2 bases, and 13 bases separated the two germline ends. CDR3 length: 14 residues.

This chain joins TRBV3-1 (or the pseudogene TRBV3-2) and TRBJ1-2; D ambiguous. Germline CDR1 reads LGHDT; CDR2 reads YNNKEL (reference sequence). The CDR3 extends over 8 amino acids. This chain's CDR3 is CEEDGYTF. The CDR3 bases are TGTGAGGAGGATGGCTACACCTTC.

The chain carries TRBV7-6 and TRBJ2-7, with D unresolved. The V end lost 0 bases, the J end lost 1 base, and 13 bases lay between the germline ends. The CDR3 is 16 amino acids. The germline V gene has CDR1 SGHVS and CDR2 FNYEAQ. In DNA, the CDR3 is TGTGCCAGCAGCTTAGCGCCAGGCACTGGTTCCTACGAGCAGTACTTC. It yields the protein CASSLAPGTGSYEQYF.